The rows below give T cell receptor beta chains drawn from one sample of a study of blood T cell repertoires in COVID-19. The protocol was immunoSEQ multiplex PCR, while the TCRdb copy is restricted to in-frame clones and leaves out a portion. The table shows some 150,000 clones, with 84% occurring only once. Sequenced sample: peripheral blood. These receptors came from a human donor in a cohort sampled during active COVID-19. CDR3s include the opening cysteine and the closing phenylalanine or tryptophan. A D gene is named only where the DNA matches it firmly. For some rows the clone size is stated as once, few or many, or as a class when expanded; others skip it.

J,D,V,size,DNA,CDR3
TRBJ2-7,.,TRBV7-9,once,TGTGCCAGCAGCTTCGCGACAGACGAGCAGTACTTC,CASSFATDEQYF
TRBJ2-2,.,TRBV2,.,TGTGCCAGCAGTGTAGTTGAAACCGGGGAGCTGTTTTTT,CASSVVETGELFF
TRBJ1-2,.,TRBV3-1/TRBV3-2,.,TGTGCCAGCAGCCCCGAGGCCCCCCGGTCGGGCTACACCTTC,CASSPEAPRSGYTF
TRBJ1-2,.,TRBV5-1,.,TGCGCCAGCAGCTTAGAAGGGGGAAACTATGGCTACACCTTC,CASSLEGGNYGYTF
TRBJ2-1,TRBD2,TRBV4-1,.,TGCGCCAGCAGCCAAGGGGGGACTAGCGGGGGATCATATGAGCAGTTCTTC,CASSQGGTSGGSYEQFF
TRBJ2-7,.,TRBV7-8,.,TGTGCCAGCAGCTTAGCGGAGATCTACGAGCAGTACTTC,CASSLAEIYEQYF
TRBJ2-7,TRBD1,TRBV19,.,TGTGCCAGTAGTACGGGACAGAGCTCCTACGAGCAGTACTTC,CASSTGQSSYEQYF
TRBJ2-7,.,TRBV7-9,.,TGTGCCAGCAGCTTAGTCCAGGGATGGGAGCAGTACTTC,CASSLVQGWEQYF
TRBJ2-4,.,TRBV12-3/TRBV12-4,once,TGTGCCAGCAGTTTACGTGACATTCAGTACTTC,CASSLRDIQYF
TRBJ2-1,TRBD1,TRBV11-3,.,TGTGCCAGCAGCCCATCCGGGGACAGTCGGAGTGAGCAGTTCTTC,CASSPSGDSRSEQFF
TRBJ2-3,.,TRBV30,.,TGTGCCTGGAGTACTAGTCCGACCCCAAGCACAGATACGCAGTATTTT,CAWSTSPTPSTDTQYF
TRBJ2-5,TRBD1,TRBV7-2,.,TGTGCCAGCTTACCCGGGACAGGGGGCCGCGAGACCCAGTACTTC,CASLPGTGGRETQYF
TRBJ2-7,.,TRBV7-9,.,TGTGCCAGCAGCAGAGGCTCCTACGAGCAGTACTTC,CASSRGSYEQYF
TRBJ2-5,.,TRBV7-3,.,TGTGCCAGCAGCTTACAGGGGATCGGGGAGACCCAGTACTTC,CASSLQGIGETQYF
TRBJ2-5,.,TRBV29-1,.,TGCAGCGTTAGACTGGGGCGAGAGACCCAGTACTTC,CSVRLGRETQYF
TRBJ1-1,.,TRBV28,once,TGTGCCAGCAGTTTAGACATGAACACTGAAGCTTTCTTT,CASSLDMNTEAFF
TRBJ1-2,.,TRBV18,.,TGTGCCAGCTCACTTCAGGGGACCAACTATGGCTACACCTTC,CASSLQGTNYGYTF
TRBJ1-4,TRBD1,TRBV12-3/TRBV12-4,.,TGTGCCAGCAGTTCCAGACAGGGAGAAGTGTTTTTT,CASSSRQGEVFF
TRBJ2-1,TRBD2,TRBV27,.,TGTGCCAGCAACCCCCGGGGGGGGTACAATGAGCAGTTCTTC,CASNPRGGYNEQFF
TRBJ1-1,.,TRBV9,.,TGTGCCAGCAGCGCTCGGGGGGCCACGAACACTGAAGCTTTCTTT,CASSARGATNTEAFF
TRBJ2-3,.,TRBV18,.,TGTGCCAGCTCACCAGCGATGAACACAGATACGCAGTATTTT,CASSPAMNTDTQYF
TRBJ1-2,.,TRBV19,.,TGTGCCACGGCAGCCCCACGAGGCTTCTATGGCTACACCTTC,CATAAPRGFYGYTF
TRBJ1-1,.,TRBV12-3/TRBV12-4,.,TGTGCCAGCAGTTTAGGCACGGGCACTGAAGCTTTCTTT,CASSLGTGTEAFF
TRBJ1-1,.,TRBV7-6,.,TGTGCCAGCAGCTTAGAGGGAGGGGCGGGAAGCACTGAAGCTTTCTTT,CASSLEGGAGSTEAFF
TRBJ2-2,TRBD1,TRBV10-3,once,TGTGCCACCCGGGGACAGGGCACCGGGGAGCTGTTTTTT,CATRGQGTGELFF
TRBJ2-1,TRBD2,TRBV5-5,.,TGTGCCAGCAGCTTGGCGTTTGGCGGGGGGGCCTACAATGAGCAGTTCTTC,CASSLAFGGGAYNEQFF
TRBJ1-2,.,TRBV6-2/TRBV6-3,.,TGTGCCAGCAGTCCCGACATCGTCTATGGCTACACCTTC,CASSPDIVYGYTF
TRBJ1-2,TRBD1,TRBV28,many,TGTGCCAGCAGCCGCCGGACAGGGGGCCGTGGCTACACCTTC,CASSRRTGGRGYTF
TRBJ2-7,TRBD2,TRBV4-3,.,TGCGCCAGCAGCCCCGGACTAGCGGGATCCTACGAGCAGTACTTC,CASSPGLAGSYEQYF
TRBJ1-1,.,TRBV6-2/TRBV6-3,.,TGTGCCAGCAGTCCACTCGGGGCAGGGGCCAACACTGAAGCTTTCTTT,CASSPLGAGANTEAFF
TRBJ2-7,.,TRBV7-2,.,TGTGCCAGCAGCTTATTCCTCCAGGGCCCCTACGAGCAGTACTTC,CASSLFLQGPYEQYF
TRBJ1-2,.,TRBV27,once,TGTGCCAGCAGCCGGGGTGGCTATGGCTACACCTTC,CASSRGGYGYTF
TRBJ1-4,TRBD1,TRBV3-1/TRBV3-2,.,TGTGCCAGCAGCTACGGATTCGGGGCAGGGGGAGATGCAACTAATGAAAAACTGTTTTTT,CASSYGFGAGGDATNEKLFF
TRBJ1-5,.,TRBV2,.,TGTGCCAGCAGTGAATTCAGGTATAGCAATCAGCCCCAGCATTTT,CASSEFRYSNQPQHF
TRBJ2-5,TRBD1,TRBV6-1,few,TGTGCCAGCAGTGAATCGGCAGGGGGTCAAGAGACCCAGTACTTC,CASSESAGGQETQYF
TRBJ1-2,.,TRBV2,few,TGTGCCAGCAGCTTGAGCCCGACAGGTACCGCTAAGGGCTACACCTTC,CASSLSPTGTAKGYTF
TRBJ2-5,TRBD1,TRBV7-2,once,TGTGCCAGCAGCGGTGACAGGGGGCTGGGGGAGACCCAGTACTTC,CASSGDRGLGETQYF
TRBJ2-3,.,TRBV6-2/TRBV6-3,.,TGTGCCAGCAGTATCACGGTGGACTTCAGACATACAGATACGCAGTATTTT,CASSITVDFRHTDTQYF
TRBJ1-2,TRBD1,TRBV11-3,.,TGTGCCAGCAGCCCCGGGACAGGGACATCTAGCTATGGCTACACCTTC,CASSPGTGTSSYGYTF
TRBJ1-2,TRBD1,TRBV6-5,.,TGTGCCAGCTTCCGGACAGGGGGCTACACCTTC,CASFRTGGYTF
TRBJ1-2,.,TRBV6-2/TRBV6-3,.,TGTGCCAGCAGTCCCAGCGAGACAGCCTATGGCTACACCTTC,CASSPSETAYGYTF
TRBJ2-1,TRBD2,TRBV11-3,.,TGTGCCAGCAGCTTAGAGGGGGGGTCCTACAATGAGCAGTTCTTC,CASSLEGGSYNEQFF
TRBJ2-5,TRBD1,TRBV7-2,few,TGTGCCAGCAGCAGATCCGGGACAGGGCGGCAAGAGACCCAGTACTTC,CASSRSGTGRQETQYF
TRBJ2-1,TRBD1,TRBV5-1,.,TGCGCCAGCAGCTTGCAGGGGGCGAGCAGTAATGAGCAGTTCTTC,CASSLQGASSNEQFF